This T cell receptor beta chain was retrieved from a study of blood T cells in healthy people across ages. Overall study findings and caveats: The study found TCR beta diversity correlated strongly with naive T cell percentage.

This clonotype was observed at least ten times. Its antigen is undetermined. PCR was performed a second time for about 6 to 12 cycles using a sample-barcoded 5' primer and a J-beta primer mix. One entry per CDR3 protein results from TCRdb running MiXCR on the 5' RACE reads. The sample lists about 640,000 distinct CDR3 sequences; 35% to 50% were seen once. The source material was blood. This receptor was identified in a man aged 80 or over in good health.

The CDR3 reads CASSPFPPGRGNNEQFF. CDR3 coding DNA: TGTGCCAGCTCACCATTTCCTCCGGGACGGGGGAACAATGAGCAGTTCTTC. J is TRBJ2-1 and V is TRBV18, with a tentative D call TRBD2 (6 bases). Germline-derived CDR1 and CDR2 are KGHSH and LQKENI. This CDR3 has 17 residues. Trimming stripped 2 bases from V and 5 bases from J, with 19 bases between.